The sequence of this TCR beta chain was determined in a study of cytomegalovirus exposure and HLA in healthy donors. Study-level findings and limits: The Asian-associated ancestry cluster reportedly had fewer N-insertions than the approximately 670-donor mean in a later analysis. The classifier was said to identify cytomegalovirus status with high specificity and sensitivity. The authors listed approximately 150 TCR beta chains as cytomegalovirus-associated.

Trimming pared 0 bases from V and 6 bases from J, leaving 18 bases between. Germline V gene lookup returns CDR1 GTSNPN and CDR2 SVGIG (reference sequence). The CDR3 has 16 amino acids. Worth noting for this clone: The antigen remains unidentified.

The study ran its PCR with 60 Vbeta and 13 Jbeta primers. Libraries were prepared by immunoSEQ multiplex PCR; TCRdb keeps only in-frame clonotypes and omits some of them. The sample carries about 120,000 clones, over 65% recorded once. Sequencing was performed on PBMCs. The source is a man aged 40-49 years in good health and CMV-seropositive. The chain couples TRBV30 to TRBJ1-5; perhaps TRBD1 as D (6 bases). In nucleotides, the CDR3 is TGTGCCTGGAGTGTACGGGACAACTGGTACACTCAGCCCCAGCATTTT. Translated, it gives CAWSVRDNWYTQPQHF.